The entry that follows covers one T cell receptor (beta chain) sequence. This sample was taken from a study of control samples from healthy donors and cancer patients. Clones were read by immunoSEQ multiplex PCR, and TCRdb kept only the in-frame ones, dropping some. The sample holds approximately 170,000 clones; around 91% are singletons and the top ten take more than 1.3%. CDR3 length: 15 amino acids. Germline-derived CDR1 and CDR2 are SGHNT and YYREEE (reference sequence). The junction had 2 bases not matched to a gene; V was cut back by 0 bases and J by 4 bases. This receptor was identified in a woman in her forties or fifties in good health. The chain has TRBV5-4 and TRBJ1-4, with 8 bases lining up with TRBD1. Sequenced sample: blood. The CDR3 DNA is TGTGCCAGCAGCTTGGACAGGGGGATTAATGAAAAACTGTTTTTT. Its translation: CASSLDRGINEKLFF.